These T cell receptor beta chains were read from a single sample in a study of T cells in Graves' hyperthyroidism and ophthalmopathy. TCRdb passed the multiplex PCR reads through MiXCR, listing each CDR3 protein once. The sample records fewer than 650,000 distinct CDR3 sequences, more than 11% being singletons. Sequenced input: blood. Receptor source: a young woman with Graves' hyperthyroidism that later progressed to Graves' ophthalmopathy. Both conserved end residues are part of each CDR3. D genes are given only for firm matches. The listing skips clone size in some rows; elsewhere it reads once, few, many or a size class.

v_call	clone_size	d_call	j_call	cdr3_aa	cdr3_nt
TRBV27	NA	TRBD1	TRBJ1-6	CASSSGTGGGSPLHF	TGTGCCAGCAGTTCGGGGACAGGGGGAGGTTCACCCCTCCACTTT
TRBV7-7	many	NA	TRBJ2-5	CASSLESVGGQTQYF	TGTGCTAGCAGCTTAGAGAGCGTGGGGGGCCAGACCCAGTACTTC
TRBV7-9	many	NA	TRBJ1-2	CASLQQDLNYGYTF	TGTGCCAGCCTACAACAGGATCTTAACTATGGCTACACCTTC
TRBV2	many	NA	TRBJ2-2	CASSLPNPLGTGELFF	TGTGCCAGCAGTCTACCAAATCCTCTAGGCACCGGGGAGCTGTTTTTT
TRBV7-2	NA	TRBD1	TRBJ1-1	CASSSFSEDRVNTEAFF	TGTGCCAGCAGCTCATTCTCCGAGGACAGGGTGAACACTGAAGCTTTCTTT
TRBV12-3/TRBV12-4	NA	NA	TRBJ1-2	CASTLEGSNYGYTF	TGTGCCAGCACTTTGGAGGGGTCGAACTATGGCTACACCTTC
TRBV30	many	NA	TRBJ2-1	CAWSTNEQFF	TGTGCCTGGAGTACCAATGAGCAGTTCTTC
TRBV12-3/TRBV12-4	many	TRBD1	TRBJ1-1	CASSLPQGMNTEAFF	TGTGCCAGCAGTTTACCACAGGGGATGAACACTGAAGCTTTCTTT
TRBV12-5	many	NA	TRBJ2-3	CASGLETRGVWTQYF	TGTGCTAGTGGTTTAGAGACACGCGGGGTTTGGACGCAGTATTTT
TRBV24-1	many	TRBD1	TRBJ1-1	CATSEETGVSVNTEAFF	TGTGCCACCAGTGAGGAGACAGGGGTGTCAGTGAACACTGAAGCTTTCTTT
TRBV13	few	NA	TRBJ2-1	CASSFMIEQFF	TGTGCCAGCAGCTTTATGATTGAGCAGTTCTTC
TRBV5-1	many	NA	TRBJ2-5	CASRREVAVGPEETQYF	TGCGCCAGCAGGCGCGAGGTAGCGGTTGGCCCGGAAGAGACCCAGTACTTC
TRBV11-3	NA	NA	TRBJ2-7	CASSLGEIARYEQYF	TGTGCCAGCAGCTTAGGGGAAATAGCTCGCTACGAGCAGTACTTC
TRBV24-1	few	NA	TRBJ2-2	CATSELYTGELFF	TGTGCCACCAGTGAGTTATACACCGGGGAGCTGTTTTTT
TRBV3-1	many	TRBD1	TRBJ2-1	CASSPTGGAGNEQFF	TGTGCCAGCAGCCCGACAGGGGGCGCGGGCAATGAGCAGTTCTTC
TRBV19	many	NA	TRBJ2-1	CASSRGRYNEQFF	TGTGCCAGTAGTCGAGGCCGCTACAATGAGCAGTTCTTC
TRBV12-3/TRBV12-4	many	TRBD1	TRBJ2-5	CASSLGQGTPQYF	TGTGCCAGCAGTTTGGGACAGGGGACCCCTCAATACTTC
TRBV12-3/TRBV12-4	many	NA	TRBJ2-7	CASSFAQGMSEQYF	TGTGCCAGCAGTTTCGCGCAGGGGATGTCCGAGCAGTACTTC
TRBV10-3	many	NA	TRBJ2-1	CAISEQGNEQFF	TGTGCCATCAGTGAACAGGGCAATGAGCAGTTCTTC
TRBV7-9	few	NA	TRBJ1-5	CASSLQGSFQPQHF	TGTGCCAGCAGCTTACAGGGGTCGTTTCAGCCCCAGCATTTT
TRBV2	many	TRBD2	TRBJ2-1	CASRFTSGTPNEQFF	TGTGCCAGCCGCTTCACTAGCGGAACCCCCAATGAGCAGTTCTTC
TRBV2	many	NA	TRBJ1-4	CASSRLWGETNEKLFF	TGTGCCAGCAGTCGACTTTGGGGGGAAACTAATGAAAAACTGTTTTTT
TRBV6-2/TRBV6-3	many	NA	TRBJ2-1	CASSYGTIGPYNEQFF	TGTGCCAGCAGTTACGGTACTATCGGCCCATACAATGAGCAGTTCTTC
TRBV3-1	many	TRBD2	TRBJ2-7	CASVHASGGEQYF	TGTGCCAGCGTTCACGCTAGCGGGGGAGAGCAGTACTTC
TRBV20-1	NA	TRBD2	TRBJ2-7	CSANPGGLYEQYF	TGCAGTGCCAACCCGGGAGGTCTCTACGAGCAGTACTTC
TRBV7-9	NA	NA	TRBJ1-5	CASSLASEGQPQHF	TGTGCCAGCAGCTTAGCGTCGGAGGGGCAGCCCCAGCATTTT
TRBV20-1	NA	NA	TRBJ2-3	CSAREDATDTQYF	TGCAGTGCTAGAGAGGATGCCACAGATACGCAGTATTTT
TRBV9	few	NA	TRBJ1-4	CASQGRANEKLFF	TGTGCCAGCCAAGGGAGGGCTAATGAAAAACTGTTTTTT
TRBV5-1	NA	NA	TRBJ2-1	CASSLPWGASNEQFF	TGCGCCAGCAGCCTGCCTTGGGGGGCTAGCAATGAGCAGTTCTTC
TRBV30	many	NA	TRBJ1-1	CAWVQMTEAFF	TGTGCCTGGGTGCAGATGACTGAAGCTTTCTTT
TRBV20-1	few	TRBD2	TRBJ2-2	CSARLPEGAGGDTGELFF	TGCAGTGCGAGACTACCCGAGGGGGCGGGAGGGGACACCGGGGAGCTGTTTTTT
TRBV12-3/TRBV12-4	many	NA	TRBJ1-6	CASSRSVQNSPLHF	TGTGCCAGCAGTCGCTCTGTACAGAATTCACCCCTCCACTTT
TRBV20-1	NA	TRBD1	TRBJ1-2	CSATAGTGTYGYTF	TGCAGTGCAACCGCCGGGACAGGTACCTATGGCTACACCTTC